The 20 T cell receptor beta chains given below trace back to one sample, sequenced in a study of cytomegalovirus exposure and HLA in healthy donors. PCR involved 60 Vbeta and 13 Jbeta primers. The repertoire was sequenced with immunoSEQ multiplex PCR; TCRdb's copy has only in-frame clones and lacks some. Altogether some 66,000 clones are present, around 75% being singletons, with the ten largest covering about 7.8%. The sample was PBMCs. Every receptor here comes from a man aged 55 to 69 in good health and CMV-seropositive.

The CDR3 loop is CAISESTATDPRNTEAFF. The CDR3 DNA follows: TGTGCCATCAGTGAGTCAACGGCGACAGATCCACGGAACACTGAAGCTTTCTTT. The V call is TRBV10-3, the J call TRBJ1-1; the D gene is possibly TRBD1 (5 bases). The CDR3 covers 18 residues. The germline V gene has CDR1 ENHRY and CDR2 SYGVKD. Trimming removed 0 bases from V and 1 base from J, with 18 bases in between.

The J gene is TRBJ2-3, the V gene TRBV6-1; TRBD1 matches 9 bases. With 6 bases clipped from V and 3 bases from J, the junction kept 7 bases outside the gene matches. Per the germline V gene, CDR1 is MNHNS and CDR2 is SASEGT. This CDR3 comprises 15 residues. The CDR3 here is CASRGQGKGTDTQYF. The CDR3 DNA follows: TGTGCCAGCAGGGGACAGGGCAAGGGGACAGATACGCAGTATTTT.

This clone was picked up a small number of times. The chain is built from TRBV11-2 and TRBJ2-1; 7 nucleotides line up with TRBD2. The V and J ends lost 4 bases and 6 bases, in that order; junction bases with no gene match: 9. The CDR3 covers 15 residues. Germline CDR1 reads SGHAT; CDR2 reads FQNNGV. The CDR3: CASSSSGTISNEQFF. CDR3 DNA sequence: TGTGCCAGCAGCTCCTCGGGGACTATTTCCAATGAGCAGTTCTTC.

The genes are TRBV11-3 and TRBJ2-5, with no clear D. The J call may be faulty, since TRBJ2-7 better matches the DNA end. Germline V gene data show CDR1 as SGHNT and CDR2 as YENEEA. The CDR3 extends over 11 amino acids. CDR3 nucleotide sequence: TGTGCCAGCAGCGCCTCCTACGAGCAGTACTTC. It yields the protein CASSASYEQYF.

This clone was picked up a small number of times. The chain combines TRBV11-2 with TRBJ2-2; TRBD1 aligns across 9 bases. From germline, CDR1 is SGHAT and CDR2 FQNNGV. The J segment lost 6 bases and the V segment lost 3 bases, leaving 5 bases of the junction unmatched. The CDR3 contains 15 residues. The DNA for the CDR3 is TGTGCCAGCAGCTTTAACAGGGGGCGGGCCGGGGAGCTGTTTTTT. Translation gives CASSFNRGRAGELFF.

CDR3 in DNA: TGTGCCAGCAGGGACAGGGAGCAATCACCCCTCCACTTT. Its protein is CASRDREQSPLHF. The chain recombines TRBV6-1 with TRBJ1-6; 8 bases line up with TRBD1. The CDR3 contains 13 residues. Germline V gene lookup returns CDR1 MNHNS and CDR2 SASEGT. Trimming at V came to 6 bases and at J to 10 bases, leaving 5 bases not matched to a gene.

This chain joins TRBV27 and TRBJ1-5; the D gene is possibly TRBD1 (5 bases). Germline V CDR1 and CDR2: MNHEY, SMNVEV (reference sequence). V was shortened by 0 bases and J by 4 bases, with 10 bases between the two germline ends. CDR3 size: 15 residues. CDR3 nucleotides: TGTGCCAGCAGTTTATCGAGGCAGGGTAATCAGCCCCAGCATTTT. Protein product: CASSLSRQGNQPQHF.

The chain combines TRBV20-1 with TRBJ1-1; D ambiguous. This CDR3 region has 11 residues. V lost 8 bases and J 9 bases, leaving 16 bases between the germline ends. Germline V gives CDR1 DFQATT, CDR2 SNEGSKA (reference sequence). CDR3: CSYFLNGKAFF. CDR3 nucleotides: TGCAGTTATTTCCTGAATGGCAAAGCTTTCTTT.

This chain links TRBV18 with TRBJ1-2; 8 nucleotides align to TRBD1. The CDR3 extends over 15 amino acids. Trimming took 6 bases from V and 6 from J; bases not matched to a gene: 12. Germline V CDR1 and CDR2: KGHSH, LQKENI. The CDR3 DNA is TGTGCCAGCTCCAATGGACAGGGCGAAGCGGATGGCTACACCTTC. Translated: CASSNGQGEADGYTF.

V usage is TRBV10-3 and J usage is TRBJ1-6, with 10 bases identical to TRBD1. The CDR3 spans 14 residues. Germline CDR1 and CDR2: ENHRY and SYGVKD. The junction had 1 base not matched to a gene; V was cut back by 6 bases and J by 5 bases. The CDR3 DNA sequence: TGTGCCATCAGCGGACAGGGGGATAATTCACCCCTCCACTTT. Translating it yields CAISGQGDNSPLHF.

The chain combines TRBV5-1 with TRBJ1-3, with D possibly being TRBD1 (5 bases). Trimming cost V 6 bases and J 0 bases, with 10 bases left between them. The germline V gene has CDR1 SGHRS and CDR2 YFSETQ. This CDR3 comprises 14 residues. CDR3 residues: CASKQEPSGNTIYF. The CDR3 coding sequence is TGCGCCAGCAAACAGGAGCCCTCTGGAAACACCATATATTTT.

This clone has only a few counts. The chain couples TRBV14 to TRBJ1-5; 7 bases align to TRBD1. The CDR3 runs to 13 residues. V was pared by 4 bases and J by 4 bases, with 1 base of the junction left unmatched. Germline-derived CDR1 and CDR2 are SGHDN and FVKESK. The CDR3 bases are TGTGCCAGCAGCCGACAGGGTAATCAGCCCCAGCATTTT. It yields the protein CASSRQGNQPQHF.

The chain is built from TRBV5-1 and TRBJ1-6, with no clear D. With 4 bases removed from V and 10 bases from J, the gap between germline ends came to 15 bases. Germline CDR1 and CDR2: SGHRS and YFSETQ. The CDR3 is 14 residues long. DNA for the CDR3: TGCGCCAGCAGCCTTGGGTCTCAGGCCTCACCCCTCCACTTT. Protein product: CASSLGSQASPLHF.

The chain uses TRBV6-6 and TRBJ1-1; no definite D call. Germline CDR1 MNHNY, CDR2 SVGAGI (reference sequence). This CDR3 comprises 14 residues. The germline V and J ends were trimmed by 4 bases and 4 bases, with 13 bases remaining between them. The CDR3 nucleotides read TGTGCCAGCAGTTCCGGACTGCATTTCACTGAAGCTTTCTTT. It translates to CASSSGLHFTEAFF.

The chain combines TRBV18 with TRBJ1-5, with no clear D. The CDR3 length is 13 residues. Per the germline V gene, CDR1 is KGHSH and CDR2 is LQKENI. Trimming left V 3 bases short and J 6 bases short, with 9 bases between. In nucleotides, the CDR3 is TGTGCCAGCTCACCTGAGTGGGCTCAGCCCCAGCATTTT. Translated, it gives CASSPEWAQPQHF. Variable domain in full (rest from reference TRBV18 and TRBJ1-5): NAGVMQNPRHLVRRRGQEARLRCSPMKGHSHVYWYRQLPEEGLKFMVYLQKENIIDESGMPKERFSAEFPKEGPSILRIQQVVRGDSAAYFCASSPEWAQPQHFGDGTRLSIL.

The V call is TRBV27, the J call TRBJ1-1, with TRBD1 matching over 11 bases. The CDR3 totals 17 residues. V was clipped by 8 bases and J by 6 bases; unmatched bases: 17. Germline V lookup: CDR1 MNHEY, CDR2 SMNVEV (reference sequence). The CDR3 DNA reads as TGTGCCAGCTCAACCTGGGGACAGGGGGGATCAACGGCTGAAGCTTTCTTT. Protein: CASSTWGQGGSTAEAFF.

This clone was detected only a few times. V usage is TRBV5-1 and J usage is TRBJ1-1; 10 bases fit TRBD1. J lost 4 bases, V lost 3 bases, and 6 bases had no gene match. CDR3 length equals 15 residues. Germline V gene sequence: CDR1 SGHRS, CDR2 YFSETQ. The CDR3 protein is CASSSRDRGITEAFF. DNA for the CDR3: TGCGCCAGCAGCTCCCGGGACAGGGGTATCACTGAAGCTTTCTTT. Variable domain in full (rest from reference TRBV5-1 and TRBJ1-1): KAGVTQTPRYLIKTRGQQVTLSCSPISGHRSVSWYQQTPGQGLQFLFEYFSETQRNKGNFPGRFSGRQFSNSRSEMNVSTLELGDSALYLCASSSRDRGITEAFFGQGTRLTVV.

CDR3 protein: CASSQGDQGVYGYTF. DNA of the CDR3: TGCGCCAGCAGCCAAGGTGACCAGGGGGTATACGGCTACACCTTC. This rearrangement joins TRBV4-1 to TRBJ1-2, with TRBD1 matching 7 bases. The V gene end was trimmed by 1 base and the J gene end by 8 bases; junction bases not matched to a gene: 10. Germline CDR1 reads MGHRA; CDR2 reads YSYEKL. This CDR3 region has 15 residues.

V gene TRBV6-6 combines with J gene TRBJ2-1; the D gene is possibly TRBD1 (5 bases). CDR3 length equals 13 residues. Trimming took off 3 bases at V and 10 bases at J, with 13 bases between the two ends. CDR1 MNHNY and CDR2 SVGAGI come from the germline V gene (reference sequence). CDR3 DNA sequence: TGTGCCAGCAGTTATGACTGGGGCAGGGAGCAGTTCTTC. It encodes CASSYDWGREQFF.

The genes are TRBV4-2 and TRBJ2-4, with 11 bases matching TRBD1. V lost 1 base to trimming and J lost 7 bases; unmatched junction nucleotides: 6. The CDR3 totals 16 residues. Germline CDR1 reads LGHNA; CDR2 reads YNFKEQ. In DNA form, the CDR3 reads TGTGCCAGCAGCCAAGCGTCCGGGACAGGGGGTAACATTCAGTACTTC. Protein sequence: CASSQASGTGGNIQYF.